This T cell receptor (beta chain) was captured by sequencing in a study of human T cells and chemical hapten exposure. Study at large: The variation in per-sample TCR yields arose mainly from small differences in pooled library volumes.

V was cut by 6 bases and J by 1 base, with 13 bases left in between. Germline V gives CDR1 SQVTM, CDR2 ANQGSEA. CDR3 length: 13 amino acids. In the source study's methods: Samples ranged from 23,224 to 690,600 TCRs, with a median of 95,638. MiXCR, run by TCRdb on the RACE reads, gives a single entry per CDR3 protein. The V and J calls and clone size are TCRdb's, not the authors'. The sample lists about 110,000 distinct CDR3 sequences, around 10% occurring once. Time point in this sample: patch test 1, 2 weeks after DPC sensitization. Specified treatment: therapeutic diphenylcyclopropenone sensitization with weekly scalp DPC. This clonotype was picked up many times. Its cognate antigen is unknown. Study outcomes and limitations: In comparison with controls, expanded TCRs gave rise to a significantly larger number of large CDR3 similarity clusters.

The origin of this receptor is a middle-aged woman with alopecia areata. Some clones in this sample may be carry-over from other donors' samples. Material: whole blood, obtained in connection with sensitization to the hapten diphenylcyclopropenone (DPC). The chain employs TRBV29-1 and TRBJ2-7, with D uncertain. CDR3 sequence: CSVARVLSYEQYF. CDR3 bases: TGCAGCGTCGCCCGCGTCCTGTCCTACGAGCAGTACTTC.